Below are 20 T cell receptor beta chains sequenced from a single sample in a study of T cells in women clearing cervical HPV infection. TCRdb keeps only in-frame clones here, not all; method: immunoSEQ multiplex PCR. The sample shows roughly 36,000 clones, and 7.8% sits with its ten largest clones. The material sequenced was blood buffy coat. The receptors shown here come from a woman between 18 and 70 years old with a cervical HPV16 infection that either progressed to CIN3+ or cleared (not recorded which).

Comments on this clone: The read halts 3 residues ahead of the CDR3 end, with the missing end drawn from the germline J gene. The chain combines TRBV28 with TRBJ1-6, with D perhaps matching TRBD1 (5 bases). Germline-derived CDR1 and CDR2 are MDHEN and SYDVKM. This CDR3 region has 15 residues. V gave up 1 base and J gave up 8 bases, with 12 bases separating them. Partial CDR3 DNA: TGTGCCAGCAGTTTATATCAGGGAGCCGATTCACCC. This encodes CASSLYQGADSP. The full CDR3 is CASSLYQGADSPLHF.

A remark on this clone: The read finishes 3 residues shy of the CDR3 end, and the germline J gene is used to complete it. This chain joins TRBV19 and TRBJ2-1, with TRBD1 matching over 8 bases. Germline V gives CDR1 LNHDA, CDR2 SQIVND (reference sequence). The CDR3 consists of 13 residues. V was clipped by 5 bases and J by 4 bases; unmatched bases: 1. The CDR3 bases that were read are TGTGCCAGTAGTGGACAGGGATACAATGAG. This sequence encodes CASSGQGYNE. The full CDR3 protein is CASSGQGYNEQFF.

Comments on this clone: The read comes to an end 3 residues before the CDR3 does, leaving the germline J gene to fill in the end. The chain has TRBV10-3 and TRBJ2-1, with 7 positions matching TRBD1. CDR3 length: 16 residues. From germline, CDR1 is ENHRY and CDR2 SYGVKD. The trim removed 8 bases at V and 0 bases at J, leaving 10 bases unmatched. This chain's CDR3 is CAIGPTGSSSYNEQFF. Partial CDR3 DNA: TGTGCCATCGGACCGACAGGGTCCAGCTCCTACAATGAG.

This CDR3 reads CASSLDRTTDTQYF. The CDR3 bases that were read are TGTGCCAGTAGCCTCGACAGGACCACAGATACG. The chain links TRBV19 to TRBJ2-3, with D perhaps matching TRBD1 (6 bases). The CDR3 end lies 3 residues beyond the end of the read and is filled in from the germline J gene. This CDR3 is 14 amino acids long. With 6 bases removed from V and 2 bases from J, the gap between germline ends came to 12 bases. CDR1 and CDR2 (germline): LNHDA, SQIVND (reference sequence).

Note on this clone: The read ends 3 residues before the CDR3 terminus; that terminus is restored from the germline J gene. The same CDR3 can be traced to other DNA sequences in this sample. The rearrangement uses TRBV5-5 and TRBJ2-7; maybe TRBD1 (6 bases). The CDR3 has 14 residues. The germline V gene has CDR1 SGHKS and CDR2 YYEKEE (reference sequence). Trimming left V 0 bases short and J 3 bases short, with 10 bases between. The CDR3 sequence: CASSLGTGNYEQYF. Partial CDR3 DNA: TGTGCCAGCAGCTTGGGTACAGGGAACTACGAG.

Details on this clone: The read ends 3 residues before the CDR3 terminus; that terminus is restored from the germline J gene. The genes are TRBV5-1 and TRBJ2-1; the D gene could be TRBD1 or TRBD2 (5 bases each). Deletions cut 0 bases from V and 2 bases from J, with 9 bases between. The CDR3 length is 15 residues. Germline V gene data show CDR1 as SGHRS and CDR2 as YFSETQ. The part of the CDR3 DNA that was read is TGCGCCAGCAGCTTGGAGAGGGGCCCCTACAATGAG. Protein product: CASSLERGPYNE. The complete CDR3 sequence is CASSLERGPYNEQFF.

Comment on this clone: The CDR3 end falls 3 residues outside the read, so it is completed with the germline J gene. V gene TRBV20-1 combines with J gene TRBJ1-1; tentative D call: TRBD1 (5 bases). Germline V lookup: CDR1 DFQATT, CDR2 SNEGSKA (reference sequence). The CDR3 sequence is 12 residues long. This CDR3 reads CSASGDSRGAFF. Incomplete CDR3 DNA: TGCAGTGCTAGTGGGGACTCTCGTGGA.

In regard to this clone: The sequenced fragment ends 3 residues before the CDR3 boundary, so the rest is inferred from the germline J gene. V and J are TRBV10-3 and TRBJ1-1; TRBD1 agrees at 8 bases. CDR3 length: 14 residues. The germline gives CDR1 ENHRY, CDR2 SYGVKD. With 5 bases clipped from V and 1 base from J, the junction kept 3 bases outside the gene matches. Here the CDR3 reads CAISSDRGNTEAFF. The covered CDR3 bases are TGTGCCATCAGTTCCGACAGGGGGAACACTGAA.

Concerning this clone: Sequencing ends 3 residues short of the CDR3 end; the germline J gene provides the rest. V is TRBV20-1 and J is TRBJ2-2, with unresolved D. CDR3 size: 14 residues. From germline, CDR1 is DFQATT and CDR2 SNEGSKA (reference sequence). Trimming removed 3 bases at V and 5 bases at J, with 13 bases between. The CDR3 sequence: CSASSNSLTGELFF. The CDR3 bases that were read are TGCAGTGCTAGTAGTAACAGTTTGACCGGGGAG.

To note about this clone: The read finishes 3 residues shy of the CDR3 end, and the germline J gene is used to complete it. This chain links TRBV7-3 with TRBJ2-7, with 8 positions matching TRBD2. This CDR3 contains 16 residues. Germline loops: CDR1 SGHTA, CDR2 FQGTGA. After removal of 5 bases from V and 2 bases from J, the junction contained 11 bases not matched to a gene. This CDR3 reads CASSPGWGAGAYEQYF. CDR3 bases read: TGTGCCAGCAGCCCCGGATGGGGAGCGGGGGCCTACGAG.

About this clone itself: The CDR3 goes on 3 residues after the read ends, and that part is filled in from the germline J gene. V usage is TRBV11-2 and J usage is TRBJ1-4; D is possibly TRBD1 (6 bases). This CDR3 is built from 13 residues. The germline V gene has CDR1 SGHAT and CDR2 FQNNGV. The CDR3 region is CASSLDRGTPLFF. The covered CDR3 bases are TGTGCCAGCAGCTTAGATCGTGGGACACCA.

Remarks on this clone: The DNA ends 3 residues before the CDR3 does, and the rest of the CDR3 is filled in from the germline J gene. The chain has TRBV11-3 and TRBJ2-3, with 7 bases identical to TRBD1. Germline CDR1 reads SGHNT; CDR2 reads YENEEA. The CDR3 spans 13 residues. The CDR3 protein is CASSLTGLETQYF. CDR3 DNA, as far as it was read: TGTGCCAGCAGCCTGACAGGGCTAGAGACG.

As regards this clone: Read data end 3 residues before the CDR3 end; the end is taken from the germline J gene. The chain links TRBV6-4 to TRBJ2-5; a weak D match, TRBD1 (5 bases). Germline V gives CDR1 MRHNA, CDR2 SNTAGT. The length of the CDR3 is 14 residues. V lost 1 base and J 2 bases, leaving 8 bases between the germline ends. The sequenced CDR3 bases are TGTGCCAGCAGTGACTGGGCAGGGCAAGAGACC. Translation gives CASSDWAGQET. The complete CDR3 reads CASSDWAGQETQYF.

Remarks on this clone: The read ends 3 residues shy of where the CDR3 ends; the end is completed using the germline J gene. The gene calls are TRBV5-5 and TRBJ1-1; no clear D gene. From germline, CDR1 is SGHKS and CDR2 YYEKEE (reference sequence). The CDR3 contains 14 residues. The V end was cut by 0 bases, the J end by 0 bases, with 6 bases between. Incomplete CDR3 DNA: TGTGCCAGCAGCTTGGAGGCACTGAACACTGAA. It encodes CASSLEALNTE. Given in full, the CDR3 is CASSLEALNTEAFF.

The part of the CDR3 DNA that was read is TGCAGTGCTAGACTAGCGGGAGGGCGTACCGGGGAG. It yields the protein CSARLAGGRTGE. The entire CDR3 protein reads CSARLAGGRTGELFF. The rearrangement uses TRBV20-1 and TRBJ2-2, with 12 bases that match TRBD2. The CDR3 is cut off 3 residues early in the read; its end comes from the germline J gene. CDR1 is DFQATT, CDR2 SNEGSKA, per germline (reference sequence). The CDR3 consists of 15 residues. The ends lost 2 bases at V and 5 bases at J; junction bases unmatched: 3.

Of note for this clone: The read stops 3 residues short of the end of the CDR3; the missing end is completed from the germline J gene. The chain is built from TRBV7-8 and TRBJ2-7; TRBD1 agrees at 8 bases. Trimming at V came to 5 bases and at J to 2 bases, leaving 11 bases not matched to a gene. Germline V gene lookup returns CDR1 SGHVS and CDR2 FQNEAQ. The CDR3 extends over 16 amino acids. The sequenced part of the CDR3 DNA is TGTGCCAGCAGCCCCGGACAGGGAGAATCGACCTACGAG. Translation gives CASSPGQGESTYE. The whole CDR3 reads CASSPGQGESTYEQYF.

Note on this clone: The CDR3 extends 3 residues past the end of the read, so its final part is completed from the germline J gene. The chain carries TRBV6-1 and TRBJ1-5, with D perhaps matching TRBD1 (5 bases). This CDR3 contains 16 residues. Germline V gives CDR1 MNHNS, CDR2 SASEGT. V was shortened by 4 bases and J by 3 bases, with 16 bases between the two germline ends. This CDR3 reads CASSGAGGHFNQPQHF. The sequenced part of the CDR3 DNA is TGTGCCAGCAGTGGGGCGGGGGGTCACTTCAATCAGCCC.

Worth noting for this clone: Read sequence stops 3 residues before the CDR3 end, and the germline J gene provides the missing end. The chain is built from TRBV20-1 and TRBJ2-1, with D possibly being TRBD2 (5 bases). Germline lookup yields CDR1 DFQATT and CDR2 SNEGSKA (reference sequence). Trimming removed 0 bases from V and 4 bases from J, with 10 bases in between. The length of the CDR3 is 14 residues. The CDR3 loop is CSARDHQRYNEQFF. Incomplete CDR3 DNA: TGCAGTGCTAGAGATCACCAGCGGTACAATGAG.

Note on this clone: The read halts 3 residues ahead of the CDR3 end, with the missing end drawn from the germline J gene. The chain carries TRBV12-3 or TRBV12-4 and TRBJ2-7; D may be TRBD1 (6 bases). The CDR3 runs 15 residues. The V gene lost 6 bases and the J gene lost 0 bases, with 15 bases spanning the gap. The CDR3 here is CASSLTGEHSYEQYF. CDR3 DNA, as far as it was read: TGTGCCAGCAGCCTGACAGGCGAGCACTCCTACGAG.

Comments on this clone: Mismatch with germline at one junction end may stem from a read error. The read is 3 residues too short to cover the CDR3 end, so that end is filled in from the germline J gene. Other nucleotide sequences in the sample specify the same CDR3. The genes are TRBV5-3 and TRBJ1-3; TRBD1 aligns across 7 bases. TRBV5-3 is designated an ORF whose function remains uncertain. This CDR3 has 16 amino acids. Incomplete CDR3 DNA: TGTGCCAGAAGCAACAGGGGCTCCCTCTCTGGAAACACA. Translated, it gives CARSNRGSLSGNT. The entire CDR3 reads CARSNRGSLSGNTIYF.